This T cell receptor (beta chain) stems from a study of shared clonotypes between healthy human individuals. Study information: Plates per donor: three CD4 naive, three CD4 memory, two CD8 naive, one CD8 memory.

Sequencing was performed with immunoSEQ multiplex PCR; in TCRdb, only in-frame clones are kept and a portion is missing. This sample has roughly 2,000,000 clones, with just under 95% found just once. The sample holds one count of this clone. Its antigen is unknown. The V gene lost 8 bases and the J gene lost 2 bases, with 20 bases spanning the gap. Germline V lookup: CDR1 SGHDT, CDR2 YYEEEE. This CDR3 is 15 amino acids long. CD45RO-negative CD8 cells positively selected for CCR7 made up the naive population, which excluded terminally differentiated effector memory CD45RA+ cells. Every donor, a Caucasian adult, lived in Nashville, Tennessee. Study-wide results and limits: What naive subsets generally showed was a larger estimated richness than memory subsets showed. Non-shared clonotypes had lower generation probabilities than clonotypes shared by all four sorted-subset donors.

The sample taken for sequencing was naive CD8+ T cells sorted from blood. The sequence was obtained from a man between 18 and 29 years old in good health. The V gene is TRBV5-6, the J gene TRBJ2-7; possibly TRBD1 for D (6 bases). This CDR3 is CASSEENRVTYEQYF. In DNA, the CDR3 is TGTGCCAGTAGTGAGGAGAACAGGGTTACCTACGAGCAGTACTTC.